This T cell receptor beta chain was retrieved from a study of CD8+ T cells in alopecia areata. Study-level points and caveats: Tofacitinib significantly reduced both scalp clonality and expanded CD8+ clones among the top 100.

Treatment indicated: oral pan-JAK inhibitor, 5-10 mg twice daily. Extracted from the samples, RNA was reverse transcribed into cDNA to serve as the sequencing template. Libraries were prepared by immunoSEQ multiplex PCR; TCRdb keeps only in-frame clonotypes and omits some of them. The sample contains roughly 190,000 clones, 60% of which appear only once. This clone was seen once. Its antigen is as yet unknown. V was clipped by 3 bases and J by 2 bases, with 10 bases between them. CDR1 is GTSNPN, CDR2 SVGIG, per germline (reference sequence). The CDR3 sequence is 13 residues long. The chain links TRBV30 to TRBJ1-1, with D uncertain. The sequenced sample was CD4+ T cells sorted from blood, obtained at week 24, from a patient treated with tofacitinib. The source of this sequence is a human donor with alopecia areata. Here the CDR3 reads CAWRVRYNTEAFF. The CDR3 DNA is TGTGCCTGGAGGGTCAGGTACAACACTGAAGCTTTCTTT.